Below, 14 T cell receptor beta chains from the same sample are listed, as sequenced in a study of early T cells in non-severe SARS-CoV-2 infection. Via MiXCR, TCRdb re-called the 5' RACE reads, giving one row per CDR3 protein. The profile shows 30,000 to 40,000 distinct CDR3 sequences, around 7% of them singletons. The sample here was whole blood, taken at baseline. The receptors come from an adult who was a healthcare worker with PCR-confirmed SARS-CoV-2 infection or an uninfected control (not recorded which).

The chain combines TRBV24-1 with TRBJ2-2; 9 bases line up with TRBD2. V lost 5 bases and J lost 1; bases outside the gene matches: 7. This CDR3 is built from 17 residues. The germline V gene has CDR1 KGHDR and CDR2 SFDVKD. The CDR3 loop reads CATSGGSGSGNTGELFF. For the CDR3, the DNA is TGTGCCACCAGTGGGGGTAGCGGGAGCGGGAACACCGGGGAGCTGTTTTTT.

This clonotype was counted ten times or more. V gene TRBV29-1 combines with J gene TRBJ2-2; unclear D gene. Germline V gives CDR1 SQVTM, CDR2 ANQGSEA. CDR3 length: 12 residues. V lost 6 bases to trimming and J lost 6 bases, with 11 bases between them. The CDR3 loop reads CSVPEDSGELFF. As DNA, the CDR3 is TGCAGCGTGCCCGAGGATTCCGGGGAGCTGTTTTTT.

This clonotype has at least ten counts. V is TRBV4-2 and J is TRBJ1-1; 7 bases fit TRBD1. The CDR3 is made up of 15 amino acids. Germline V gene data show CDR1 as LGHNA and CDR2 as YNFKEQ. Trimming cost V 0 bases and J 5 bases; bases outside gene matches: 6. The CDR3 DNA follows: TGTGCCAGCAGCCAAGATCTCAGGGGGGAAACTGAAGCTTTCTTT. This gives the protein CASSQDLRGETEAFF.

Ten or more counts support this clonotype. V is TRBV28 and J is TRBJ2-2, with D possibly TRBD2 on 6 matching bases. Germline CDR1 MDHEN, CDR2 SYDVKM. The CDR3 extends over 14 amino acids. The V end was cut by 3 bases, the J end by 3 bases, with 8 bases between. The CDR3 reads CASSFRDYTGELFF. The CDR3 DNA reads TGTGCCAGCAGTTTCAGGGACTACACCGGGGAGCTGTTTTTT.

This rearrangement joins TRBV7-9 to TRBJ2-1; D unclear. Germline V CDR1 and CDR2: SEHNR, FQNEAQ (reference sequence). CDR3 length equals 16 residues. V dropped 7 bases and J dropped 2 bases, with 18 bases sitting between them. CDR3 amino acids: CASKPPGLGPYNEQFF. In nucleotides, the CDR3 is TGTGCCAGCAAACCCCCCGGGCTAGGCCCCTACAATGAGCAGTTCTTC.

This clonotype has a handful of counts. This sequence joins TRBV20-1 and TRBJ2-6; D unclear. Germline lookup yields CDR1 DFQATT and CDR2 SNEGSKA (reference sequence). The CDR3 covers 18 residues. V was pared by 3 bases and J by 0 bases, with 18 bases between. CDR3 nucleotide sequence: TGCAGTGCTAGCCCCGACCAGCAGAGTATCTCTGGGGCCAACGTCCTGACTTTC. Residues: CSASPDQQSISGANVLTF.

This rearrangement joins TRBV7-3 to TRBJ2-1; D remains unclear. Germline V CDR1 and CDR2: SGHTA, FQGTGA. CDR3 length equals 15 residues. The V and J ends lost 1 base and 8 bases respectively, with 15 bases between them. Here the CDR3 DNA reads TGTGCCAGCAGCTTAATGTCTGGTTTAACGTATGAGCAGTTCTTC. Translation: CASSLMSGLTYEQFF.

This sequence joins TRBV7-2 and TRBJ2-5; the D call may be TRBD1 or TRBD2 (7 bases each). The CDR3 sequence is 16 residues long. V was shortened by 2 bases and J by 2 bases, with 15 bases between the two germline ends. Per germline, CDR1 SGHTA and CDR2 FQGNSA. Here the CDR3 DNA reads TGTGCCAGCAGCTTAAGCGGGACAGCTAAGCAAGAGACCCAGTACTTC. Amino acid sequence: CASSLSGTAKQETQYF.

This clonotype was recorded at least ten times. The chain joins TRBV7-9 to TRBJ2-2, with TRBD1 matching 7 bases. The CDR3 loop spans 14 amino acids. V lost 5 bases, J lost 8 bases, and 8 bases stayed unmatched. The germline V gene encodes CDR1 SEHNR and CDR2 FQNEAQ (reference sequence). The CDR3 DNA reads TGTGCCAGCAGCCCCCAGGGGGTGATTGGGGAGCTGTTTTTT. Translation gives CASSPQGVIGELFF.

This clonotype was recorded many times. A junction boundary mismatches the germline segment, possibly from a read error. V and J are TRBV20-1 and TRBJ1-2, with a weak D call TRBD1 (5 bases). From germline, CDR1 is DFQATT and CDR2 SNEGSKA (reference sequence). CDR3 length: 15 residues. CDR3 in DNA: TGCAGTGCCAGAGTCAAGGCCAGGGAGGCCGGAGGCTACACCTTC. Encoded protein: CSARVKAREAGGYTF.

The chain carries TRBV21-1 and TRBJ2-3. TRBV21-1 is classified as a pseudogene. The CDR3 runs 10 residues. This CDR3 is CASRADTQYF. In DNA, the CDR3 is TGTGCCAGCAGGGCAGATACGCAGTATTTT.

V and J are TRBV20-1 and TRBJ2-5; 9 bases map to TRBD2. CDR3 length equals 16 residues. V was clipped by 3 bases and J by 5 bases; unmatched bases: 13. The germline V gene encodes CDR1 DFQATT and CDR2 SNEGSKA (reference sequence). CDR3 region: CSARRRGRAGVETQYF. Written as DNA, the CDR3 is TGCAGTGCTAGGAGACGCGGGAGGGCAGGGGTGGAGACCCAGTACTTC.

At least ten counts were recorded for this clonotype. This chain connects TRBV7-2 to TRBJ1-5; D is ambiguous. CDR3 size: 12 residues. Germline-derived CDR1 and CDR2 are SGHTA and FQGNSA. Deletions cut 1 base from V and 7 bases from J, with 5 bases between. The CDR3 nucleotides are TGTGCCAGCAGCTTAGACCAACAGCCCCAGCATTTT. Its translation: CASSLDQQPQHF.

In this sample, this clonotype turned up many times. V is TRBV12-3 or TRBV12-4 and J is TRBJ2-6; 11 bases align to TRBD1. The CDR3 spans 16 residues. Trimming cost V 7 bases and J 4 bases; bases outside gene matches: 6. The CDR3: CASTRTGGAGANVLTF. The CDR3 nucleotides read TGTGCCAGCACCCGGACAGGGGGCGCAGGGGCCAACGTCCTGACTTTC.